The next 9 T cell receptor beta chains were all read from a single sample in a study of blood T cell repertoires in COVID-19. TCRdb's table, derived via immunoSEQ multiplex PCR, lists solely in-frame clones and lacks some. The sample consists of 140,000 or so clones, just under 85% of them appearing once. The sample comprised PBMCs or T cells enriched from blood (not recorded which). These TCRs come from a woman aged 45-59 years with acute COVID-19.

The V gene is TRBV7-9, the J gene TRBJ2-5; 8 nucleotides line up with TRBD2. Looked up from germline, CDR1 is SEHNR and CDR2 is FQNEAQ (reference sequence). The V and J ends lost 5 bases and 2 bases, in that order; junction bases with no gene match: 19. This CDR3 is built from 19 residues. CDR3 sequence (DNA): TGTGCCAGCAGCCCCGGAGGGACCGGAGGCGGGAGGAGGCAAGAGACCCAGTACTTC. The encoded protein is CASSPGGTGGGRRQETQYF.

The CDR3 sequence: CATSPDSPQETQYF. CDR3 coding DNA: TGTGCCACCAGTCCAGACAGTCCTCAAGAGACCCAGTACTTC. The V gene is TRBV15, the J gene TRBJ2-5; possible D gene TRBD1, 5 bases. The CDR3 runs 14 residues. Germline V gene data show CDR1 as LNHNV and CDR2 as YYDKDF (reference sequence). Trimming shortened V by 6 bases and J by 2 bases, and 13 bases separated the two germline ends.

This clone was recorded once. The chain carries TRBV30 and TRBJ1-2, with D hard to call. Germline CDR1 and CDR2: GTSNPN and SVGIG (reference sequence). The CDR3 totals 12 residues. Trimming stripped 2 bases from V and 5 bases from J, with 9 bases between. Here the CDR3 reads CAWSTGWYGYTF. The CDR3 coding sequence is TGTGCCTGGAGTACGGGGTGGTATGGCTACACCTTC.

V gene TRBV7-2 combines with J gene TRBJ1-4; D perhaps matches TRBD1 (6 bases). From germline, CDR1 is SGHTA and CDR2 FQGNSA. The CDR3 runs 13 residues. Trimming pared 2 bases from V and 8 bases from J, leaving 9 bases between. The CDR3 loop reads CASSLRQGEKLFF. The CDR3 DNA reads as TGTGCCAGCAGCTTACGGCAGGGGGAAAAACTGTTTTTT.

The chain joins TRBV2 to TRBJ1-1; a possible D gene is TRBD1 (6 bases). Germline V CDR1 and CDR2: SNHLY, FYNNEI. This CDR3 is built from 14 residues. Trimming took 1 base from V and 4 from J, leaving 10 bases between them. CDR3 region: CASSEDRVFTEAFF. In nucleotides, the CDR3 is TGTGCCAGCAGTGAAGACAGGGTTTTCACTGAAGCTTTCTTT.

This chain connects TRBV2 to TRBJ2-3; TRBD2 aligns across 13 bases. V dropped 4 bases and J dropped 10; count of bases not matched to a gene: 5. Germline V gene lookup returns CDR1 SNHLY and CDR2 FYNNEI. This CDR3 region has 14 residues. The CDR3 loop reads CASSGTSGRNAQYF. The CDR3 DNA follows: TGTGCCAGCAGTGGGACTAGCGGGAGAAACGCGCAGTATTTT.

The chain uses TRBV15 and TRBJ1-4; D is possibly TRBD1 (6 bases). The V end lost 0 bases, the J end lost 7 bases, and 15 bases lay between the germline ends. The CDR3 is 16 amino acids. CDR1 and CDR2 (germline): LNHNV, YYDKDF (reference sequence). The CDR3 loop is CATSRDSGGGGEKLFF. The DNA of the CDR3 is TGTGCCACCAGCAGAGATTCTGGGGGCGGGGGTGAAAAACTGTTTTTT.

The V gene is TRBV2, the J gene TRBJ1-2; D is unclear. Germline V gene sequence: CDR1 SNHLY, CDR2 FYNNEI. V was trimmed by 2 bases and J by 7 bases, leaving 11 bases between them. There are 13 residues in the CDR3. Here the CDR3 DNA reads TGTGCCAGCAGTGAATTTGGGAGAGGTGGCTACACCTTC. Translated, it gives CASSEFGRGGYTF. The full variable domain, completed using reference TRBV2 and TRBJ1-2, is EPEVTQTPSHQVTQMGQEVILRCVPISNHLYFYWYRQILGQKVEFLVSFYNNEISEKSEIFDDQFSVERPDGSNFTLKIRSTKLEDSAMYFCASSEFGRGGYTFGSGTRLTVV.

This chain connects TRBV7-2 to TRBJ1-1, with 8 bases that match TRBD1. The germline V gene has CDR1 SGHTA and CDR2 FQGNSA. The V and J ends lost 3 bases and 0 bases, in that order; junction bases with no gene match: 3. This CDR3 comprises 15 residues. The CDR3 nucleotides are TGTGCCAGCAGCTTCCGACAGGGGATGAACACTGAAGCTTTCTTT. Protein: CASSFRQGMNTEAFF. Full variable domain (rest looked up from reference TRBV7-2 and TRBJ1-1): GAGVSQSPSNKVTEKGKDVELRCDPISGHTALYWYRQSLGQGLEFLIYFQGNSAPDKSGLPSDRFSAERTGGSVSTLTIQRTQQEDSAVYLCASSFRQGMNTEAFFGQGTRLTVV.